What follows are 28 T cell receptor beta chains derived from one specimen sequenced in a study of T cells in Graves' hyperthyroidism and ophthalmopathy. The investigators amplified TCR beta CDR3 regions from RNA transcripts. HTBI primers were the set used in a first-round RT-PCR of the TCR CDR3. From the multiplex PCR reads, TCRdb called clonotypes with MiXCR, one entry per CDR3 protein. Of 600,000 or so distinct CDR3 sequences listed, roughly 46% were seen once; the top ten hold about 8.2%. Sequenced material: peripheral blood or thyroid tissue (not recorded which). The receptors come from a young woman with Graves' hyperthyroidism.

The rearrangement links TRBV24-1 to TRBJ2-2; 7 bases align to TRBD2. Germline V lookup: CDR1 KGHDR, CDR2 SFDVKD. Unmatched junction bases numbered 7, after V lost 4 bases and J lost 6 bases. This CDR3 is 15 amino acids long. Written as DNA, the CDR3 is TGTGCCACCAGTGACCCCCGCGGGGGATCCGGGGAGCTGTTTTTT. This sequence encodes CATSDPRGGSGELFF.

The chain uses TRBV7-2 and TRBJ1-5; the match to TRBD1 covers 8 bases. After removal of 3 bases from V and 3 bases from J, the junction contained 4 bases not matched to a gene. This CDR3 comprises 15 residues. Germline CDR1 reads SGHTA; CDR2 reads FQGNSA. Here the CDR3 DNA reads TGTGCCAGCAGCTTGACAGGGGCCCTCAATCAGCCCCAGCATTTT. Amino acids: CASSLTGALNQPQHF.

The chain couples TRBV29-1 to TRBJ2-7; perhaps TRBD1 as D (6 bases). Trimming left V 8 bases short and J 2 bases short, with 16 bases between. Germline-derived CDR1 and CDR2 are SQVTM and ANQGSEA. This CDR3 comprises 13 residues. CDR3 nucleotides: TGCAGCTTGGACGGGACACCTCCCTACGAGCAGTACTTC. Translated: CSLDGTPPYEQYF.

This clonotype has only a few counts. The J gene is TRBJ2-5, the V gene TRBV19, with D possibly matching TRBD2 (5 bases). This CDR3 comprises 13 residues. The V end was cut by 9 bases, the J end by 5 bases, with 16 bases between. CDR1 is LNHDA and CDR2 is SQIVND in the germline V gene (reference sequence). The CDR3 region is CASSSPGGETQYF. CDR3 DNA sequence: TGTGCCAGCAGTTCCCCGGGCGGGGAGACCCAGTACTTC.

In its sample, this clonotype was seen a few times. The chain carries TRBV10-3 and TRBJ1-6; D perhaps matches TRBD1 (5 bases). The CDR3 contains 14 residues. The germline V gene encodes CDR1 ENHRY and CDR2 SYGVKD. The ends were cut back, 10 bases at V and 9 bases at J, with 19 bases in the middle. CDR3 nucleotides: TGTGCCAGCGCCCCAGGCAGGGCGGGTTCACCCCTCCACTTT. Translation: CASAPGRAGSPLHF.

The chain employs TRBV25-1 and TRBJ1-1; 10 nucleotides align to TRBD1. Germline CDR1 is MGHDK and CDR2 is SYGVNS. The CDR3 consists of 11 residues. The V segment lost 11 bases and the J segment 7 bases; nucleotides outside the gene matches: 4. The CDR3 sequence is CAPGTGVEAFF. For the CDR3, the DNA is TGTGCCCCCGGGACAGGGGTTGAAGCTTTCTTT.

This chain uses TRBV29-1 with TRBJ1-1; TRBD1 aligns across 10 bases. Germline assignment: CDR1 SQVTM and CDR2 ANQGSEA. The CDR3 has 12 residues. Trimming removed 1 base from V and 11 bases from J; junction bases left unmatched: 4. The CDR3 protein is CSVEGQGAQAFF. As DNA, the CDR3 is TGCAGCGTTGAAGGACAGGGGGCGCAGGCTTTCTTT.

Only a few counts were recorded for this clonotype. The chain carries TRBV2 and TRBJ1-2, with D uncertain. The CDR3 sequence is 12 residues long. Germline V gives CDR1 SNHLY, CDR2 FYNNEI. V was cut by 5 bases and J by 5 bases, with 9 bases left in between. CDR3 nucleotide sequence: TGTGCCAGCAGTTATGACACGTATGGCTACACCTTC. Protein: CASSYDTYGYTF.

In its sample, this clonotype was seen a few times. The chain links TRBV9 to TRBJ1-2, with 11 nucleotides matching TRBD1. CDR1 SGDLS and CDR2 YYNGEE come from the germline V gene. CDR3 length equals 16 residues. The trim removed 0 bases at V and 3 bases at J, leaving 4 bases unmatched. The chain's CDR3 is CASSVARTGGHYGYTF. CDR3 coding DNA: TGTGCCAGCAGCGTAGCCAGGACAGGGGGCCACTATGGCTACACCTTC.

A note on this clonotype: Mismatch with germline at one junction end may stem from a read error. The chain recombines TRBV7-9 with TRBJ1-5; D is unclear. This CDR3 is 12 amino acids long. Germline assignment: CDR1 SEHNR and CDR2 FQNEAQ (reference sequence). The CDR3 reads CASSGENQPQNF. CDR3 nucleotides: TGTGCCAGCAGCGGAGAGAATCAGCCCCAGAATTTT.

The CDR3 nucleotides are TGTGCCAGCAGACCCACAGGGATCGAAGCTTTCTTT. This translates into CASRPTGIEAFF. This rearrangement joins TRBV12-3 or TRBV12-4 to TRBJ1-1; possibly TRBD1 for D (6 bases). V was shortened by 6 bases and J by 8 bases, with 13 bases between the two germline ends. The CDR3 sequence is 12 residues long.

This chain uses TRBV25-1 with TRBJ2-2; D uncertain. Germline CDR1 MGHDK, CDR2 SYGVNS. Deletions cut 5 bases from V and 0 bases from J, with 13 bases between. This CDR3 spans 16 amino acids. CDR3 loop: CASSSHRTANTGELFF. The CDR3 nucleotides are TGTGCCAGCAGTTCACATAGGACGGCGAACACCGGGGAGCTGTTTTTT.

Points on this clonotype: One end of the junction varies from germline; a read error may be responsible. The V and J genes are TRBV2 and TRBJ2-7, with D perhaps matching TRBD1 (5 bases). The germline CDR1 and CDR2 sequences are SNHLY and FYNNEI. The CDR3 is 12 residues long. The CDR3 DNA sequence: TGTGCCAGCAGTGAAGGAACAGGAGAGCCCTTCTTC. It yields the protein CASSEGTGEPFF.

The CDR3 spells CASSPTRDVWWVREKLFF. CDR3 sequence (DNA): TGTGCCAGCAGCCCGACCCGGGATGTTTGGTGGGTAAGGGAAAAACTGTTTTTT. V is TRBV11-1 and J is TRBJ1-4; no firm D call. In germline, CDR1 is SGHAT, CDR2 FQDESV (reference sequence). V shed 5 bases and J shed 8 bases, with 27 bases lying between them. The CDR3 length is 18 residues.

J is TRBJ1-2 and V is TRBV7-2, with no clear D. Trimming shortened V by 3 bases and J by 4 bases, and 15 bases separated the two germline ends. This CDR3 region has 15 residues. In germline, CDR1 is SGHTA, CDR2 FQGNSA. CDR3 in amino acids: CASSLAREWAYGYTF. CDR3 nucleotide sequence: TGTGCCAGCAGCTTGGCACGGGAGTGGGCCTATGGCTACACCTTC.

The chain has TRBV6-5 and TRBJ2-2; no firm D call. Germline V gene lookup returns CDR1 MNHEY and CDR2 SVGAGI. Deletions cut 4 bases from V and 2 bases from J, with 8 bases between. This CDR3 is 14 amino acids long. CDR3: CASSSHSNTGELFF. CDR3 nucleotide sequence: TGTGCCAGCAGTTCCCACAGCAACACCGGGGAGCTGTTTTTT.

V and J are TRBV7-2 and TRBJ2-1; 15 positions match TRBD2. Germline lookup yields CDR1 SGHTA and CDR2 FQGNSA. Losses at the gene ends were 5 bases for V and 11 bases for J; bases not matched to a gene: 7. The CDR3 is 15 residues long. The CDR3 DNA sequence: TGTGCCAGCAGCGTGGGGACTAGCGGGAGGCTGAAGCAGTTCTTC. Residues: CASSVGTSGRLKQFF.

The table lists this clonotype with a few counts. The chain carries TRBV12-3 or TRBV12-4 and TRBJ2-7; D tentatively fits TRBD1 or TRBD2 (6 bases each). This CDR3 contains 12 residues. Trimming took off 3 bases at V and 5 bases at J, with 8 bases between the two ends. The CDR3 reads CASSFGGDEQYF. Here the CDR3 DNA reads TGTGCCAGCAGTTTCGGGGGCGACGAGCAGTACTTC.

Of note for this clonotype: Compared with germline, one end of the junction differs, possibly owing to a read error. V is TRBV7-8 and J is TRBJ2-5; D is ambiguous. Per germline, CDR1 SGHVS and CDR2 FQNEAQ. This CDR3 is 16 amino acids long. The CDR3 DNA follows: TGCGCCAGCAGCCAAGATCGTGGGGTCTACCAAGAGACCCAGCACTTC. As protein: CASSQDRGVYQETQHF. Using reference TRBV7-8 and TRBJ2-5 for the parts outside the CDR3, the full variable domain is GAGVSQSPRYKVAKRGQDVALRCDPISGHVSLFWYQQALGQGPEFLTYFQNEAQLDKSGLPSDRFFAERPEGSVSTLKIQRTQQEDSAVYLCASSQDRGVYQETQHFGPGTRLLVL.

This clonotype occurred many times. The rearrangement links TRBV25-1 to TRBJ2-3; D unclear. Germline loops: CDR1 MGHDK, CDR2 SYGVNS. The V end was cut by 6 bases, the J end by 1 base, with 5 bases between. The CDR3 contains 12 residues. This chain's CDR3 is CASRARTDTQYF. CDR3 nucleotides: TGTGCCAGCAGGGCCCGCACAGATACGCAGTATTTT.

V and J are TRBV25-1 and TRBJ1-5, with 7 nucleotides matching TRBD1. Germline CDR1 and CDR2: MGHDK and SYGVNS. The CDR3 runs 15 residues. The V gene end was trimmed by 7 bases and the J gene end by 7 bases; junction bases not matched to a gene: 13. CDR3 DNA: TGTGCCAGCACCCTAATTTCGACAGGGAGGCAGCCCCAGCATTTT. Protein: CASTLISTGRQPQHF.

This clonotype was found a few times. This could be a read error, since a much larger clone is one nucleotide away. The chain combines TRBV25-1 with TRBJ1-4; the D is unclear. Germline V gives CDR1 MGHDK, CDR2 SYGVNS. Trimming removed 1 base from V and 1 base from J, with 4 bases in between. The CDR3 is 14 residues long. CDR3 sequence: CASSEWGTNEKLFF. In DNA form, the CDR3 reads TGTGCCAGCAGTGAATGGGGAACTAATGAAAAACTGTTTTTT. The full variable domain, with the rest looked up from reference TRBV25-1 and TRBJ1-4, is EADIYQTPRYLVIGTGKKITLECSQTMGHDKMYWYQQDPGMELHLIHYSYGVNSTEKGDLSSESTVSRIRTEHFPLTLESARPSHTSQYLCASSEWGTNEKLFFGSGTQLSVL.

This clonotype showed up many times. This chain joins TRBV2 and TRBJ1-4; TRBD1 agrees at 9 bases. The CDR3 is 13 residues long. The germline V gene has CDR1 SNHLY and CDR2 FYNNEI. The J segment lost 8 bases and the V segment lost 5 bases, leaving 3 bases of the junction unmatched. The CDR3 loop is CASSWGQGEKLFF. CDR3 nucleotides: TGTGCCAGCAGTTGGGGACAGGGCGAAAAACTGTTTTTT. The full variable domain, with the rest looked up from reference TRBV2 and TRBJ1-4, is EPEVTQTPSHQVTQMGQEVILRCVPISNHLYFYWYRQILGQKVEFLVSFYNNEISEKSEIFDDQFSVERPDGSNFTLKIRSTKLEDSAMYFCASSWGQGEKLFFGSGTQLSVL.

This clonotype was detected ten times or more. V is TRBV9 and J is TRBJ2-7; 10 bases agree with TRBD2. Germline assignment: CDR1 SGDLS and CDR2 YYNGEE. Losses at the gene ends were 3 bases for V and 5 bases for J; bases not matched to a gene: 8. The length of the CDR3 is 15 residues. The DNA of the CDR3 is TGTGCCAGCAGCGCCGGACTAGCGGACTGGGACGAGCAGTACTTC. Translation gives CASSAGLADWDEQYF.

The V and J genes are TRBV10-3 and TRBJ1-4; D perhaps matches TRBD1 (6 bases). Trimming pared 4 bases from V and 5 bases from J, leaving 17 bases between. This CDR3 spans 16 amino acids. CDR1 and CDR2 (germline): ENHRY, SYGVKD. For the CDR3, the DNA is TGTGCCATCAGTGCTAGTCCGGACAGCCCGAATGAAAAACTGTTTTTT. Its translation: CAISASPDSPNEKLFF.

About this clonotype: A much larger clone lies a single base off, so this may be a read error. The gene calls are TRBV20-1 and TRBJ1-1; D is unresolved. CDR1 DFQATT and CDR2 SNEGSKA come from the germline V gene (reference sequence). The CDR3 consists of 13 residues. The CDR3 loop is CSARRTGNAEAFF. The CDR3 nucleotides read TGCAGTGCTAGACGGACGGGGAACGCTGAAGCTTTCTTT.

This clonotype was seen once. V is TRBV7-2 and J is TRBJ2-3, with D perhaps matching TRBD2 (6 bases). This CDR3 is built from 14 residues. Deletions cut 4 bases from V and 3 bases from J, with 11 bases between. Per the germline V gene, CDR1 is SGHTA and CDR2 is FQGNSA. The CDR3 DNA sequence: TGTGCCAGCAGCTACGACCGGGGGACAGATACGCAGTATTTT. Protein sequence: CASSYDRGTDTQYF. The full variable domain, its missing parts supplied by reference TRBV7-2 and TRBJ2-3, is GAGVSQSPSNKVTEKGKDVELRCDPISGHTALYWYRQSLGQGLEFLIYFQGNSAPDKSGLPSDRFSAERTGGSVSTLTIQRTQQEDSAVYLCASSYDRGTDTQYFGPGTRLTVL.

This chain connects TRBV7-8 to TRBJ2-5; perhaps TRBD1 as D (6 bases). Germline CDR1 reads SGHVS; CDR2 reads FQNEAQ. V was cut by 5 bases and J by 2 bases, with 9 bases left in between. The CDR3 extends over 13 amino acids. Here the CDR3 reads CASSTGQQETQYF. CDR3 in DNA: TGTGCCAGCAGCACAGGACAGCAAGAGACCCAGTACTTC.